This is a list of T cell receptor beta chains from one sample in a study of blood T cell repertoires in COVID-19. Only in-frame clones appear in the TCRdb table, and some are missing; sequencing was by immunoSEQ multiplex PCR. Of around 30,000 clones listed, more than 75% are singletons. The specimen sequenced was peripheral blood. The receptors shown here come from a man between 65 and 85 years old with active or convalescent COVID-19. The CDR3 runs from the conserved cysteine through the conserved F or W. D genes are given only for firm matches. A row's size may be missing; if present it is once, few, many or a size class.

V gene	J gene	D gene	clone size	CDR3 protein	CDR3 DNA
TRBV5-1	TRBJ2-2	NA	NA	CASSLVANTGELFF	TGCGCCAGCAGCTTGGTCGCGAACACCGGGGAGCTGTTTTTT
TRBV9	TRBJ2-7	NA	NA	CASTPLAVNYEQYF	TGTGCCAGCACCCCTTTAGCGGTTAACTACGAGCAGTACTTC
TRBV19	TRBJ1-5	TRBD1	once	CASTGTGNSNQPQHF	TGTGCCAGTACAGGGACAGGAAATAGCAATCAGCCCCAGCATTTT
TRBV6-5	TRBJ1-2	TRBD1	few	CASNLDRRARGYTF	TGTGCCAGCAATCTGGACAGGCGGGCGCGAGGCTACACCTTC
TRBV6-5	TRBJ1-2	TRBD1	once	CASSYNRGSIYGYTF	TGTGCCAGCAGTTACAACAGGGGGTCTATCTATGGCTACACCTTC
TRBV6-5	TRBJ1-4	NA	NA	CASSYMRGGEKLFF	TGTGCCAGCAGTTATATGCGGGGTGGGGAAAAACTGTTTTTT
TRBV19	TRBJ1-2	NA	few	CASSIFPDSVYGYTF	TGTGCCAGTAGTATTTTCCCTGACAGCGTCTATGGCTACACCTTC
TRBV11-2	TRBJ1-6	NA	NA	CASSLALDRSSYNSPLHF	TGTGCCAGCAGCTTAGCTTTAGACAGGAGCTCCTATAATTCACCCCTCCACTTT
TRBV30	TRBJ1-1	TRBD1	NA	CAWRRRRQGPEAFF	TGTGCCTGGAGGCGGCGGAGACAGGGCCCTGAAGCTTTCTTT
TRBV7-9	TRBJ2-5	NA	NA	CASSSEAHPGAGETQYF	TGTGCCAGCAGCTCGGAAGCCCACCCCGGGGCGGGGGAGACCCAGTACTTC
TRBV28	TRBJ1-2	NA	NA	CASSSQYGYTF	TGTGCCAGCAGTTCCCAATATGGCTACACCTTC
TRBV5-1	TRBJ2-1	TRBD2	NA	CASSPTIPGLAGGQNEQFF	TGCGCCAGCAGCCCAACTATTCCGGGACTAGCGGGAGGTCAAAATGAGCAGTTCTTC
TRBV5-1	TRBJ2-5	NA	NA	CASSRDSTQETQYF	TGCGCCAGCAGCCGGGACTCCACCCAAGAGACCCAGTACTTC
TRBV12-3/TRBV12-4	TRBJ1-1	TRBD1	NA	CASSKTETGEAFF	TGTGCCAGCAGCAAAACTGAGACAGGGGAAGCTTTCTTT
TRBV7-9	TRBJ1-1	NA	NA	CASSLELSTEAFF	TGTGCCAGCAGCTTAGAGTTGAGCACTGAAGCTTTCTTT
TRBV5-4	TRBJ1-3	TRBD1	once	CASSSKTGVAGNTIYF	TGTGCCAGCAGCTCCAAAACAGGGGTTGCCGGAAACACCATATATTTT
TRBV9	TRBJ1-1	NA	NA	CASSYGGNTEAFF	TGTGCCAGCAGCTACGGGGGGAACACTGAAGCTTTCTTT
TRBV29-1	TRBJ1-1	TRBD1	NA	CSVVPLGTGTEAFF	TGCAGCGTTGTGCCGCTCGGGACAGGGACCGAAGCTTTCTTT
TRBV7-2	TRBJ2-5	NA	NA	CASSLTGAAGYQETQYF	TGTGCCAGCAGCTTAACCGGGGCGGCGGGGTACCAAGAGACCCAGTACTTC
TRBV18	TRBJ2-2	TRBD2	once	CASSPPSGGAFGELFF	TGTGCCAGCTCACCACCCAGCGGGGGGGCCTTCGGGGAGCTGTTTTTT
TRBV7-8	TRBJ1-2	NA	NA	CASSAPSPSSDGYTF	TGTGCCAGCAGCGCCCCCTCGCCATCCTCGGATGGCTACACCTTC
TRBV19	TRBJ2-1	NA	NA	CASSIDAQGPPFF	TGTGCCAGTAGTATAGATGCCCAGGGGCCACCGTTCTTC
TRBV7-9	TRBJ2-3	NA	NA	CASSPRLELEGTDTQYF	TGTGCCAGCAGCCCCAGGTTGGAACTGGAGGGCACAGATACGCAGTATTTT
TRBV6-5	TRBJ1-6	NA	NA	CASSATGLLGSPLHF	TGTGCCAGCAGCGCAACGGGACTCTTGGGTTCACCCCTCCACTTT
TRBV5-6	TRBJ1-3	TRBD1	NA	CASSLGTGQGNTIYF	TGTGCCAGCAGCTTGGGGACAGGCCAGGGAAACACCATATATTTT
TRBV3-1/TRBV3-2	TRBJ2-7	NA	NA	CASSRRGRYEQYF	TGTGCCAGCAGCCGTCGGGGTCGCTACGAGCAGTACTTC
TRBV6-5	TRBJ1-2	TRBD1	NA	CASSYSSGGYGYTF	TGTGCCAGCAGTTACTCGTCAGGGGGGTATGGCTACACCTTC
TRBV19	TRBJ1-2	NA	NA	CASSIREGHGYTF	TGTGCCAGTAGTATCCGGGAAGGGCATGGCTACACCTTC
TRBV18	TRBJ1-2	NA	NA	CASSPLFGSPGELNYGYTF	TGTGCCAGCTCACCACTCTTTGGCAGCCCGGGGGAACTTAACTATGGCTACACCTTC
TRBV10-3	TRBJ1-2	NA	NA	CAISESPDSPYYGYTF	TGTGCCATCAGTGAGTCTCCCGACAGCCCCTACTATGGCTACACCTTC
TRBV3-1/TRBV3-2	TRBJ1-2	TRBD1	NA	CASSRDRGLGGYTF	TGTGCCAGCAGCCGGGACAGGGGGCTGGGTGGCTACACCTTC
TRBV19	TRBJ2-1	TRBD1	NA	CASSPDRGSVYNEQFF	TGTGCCAGTAGCCCCGACAGGGGGAGCGTCTACAATGAGCAGTTCTTC
TRBV5-1	TRBJ1-3	NA	NA	CASSLAGEAGNTIYF	TGCGCCAGCAGCTTGGCGGGGGAGGCTGGAAACACCATATATTTT
TRBV6-5	TRBJ2-7	NA	NA	CASSYSITPLPGEQYF	TGTGCCAGCAGTTACTCGATAACCCCTCTCCCCGGGGAGCAGTACTTC
TRBV6-5	TRBJ1-2	NA	NA	CASSYSSLLTNYGYTF	TGTGCCAGCAGTTACTCGTCTTTACTCACTAACTATGGCTACACCTTC
TRBV7-2	TRBJ2-5	NA	NA	CASRRDNQETQYF	TGTGCCAGCAGGCGCGACAACCAAGAGACCCAGTACTTC
TRBV30	TRBJ2-7	NA	NA	CAWSVTGEQYF	TGTGCCTGGAGTGTTACGGGCGAGCAGTACTTC
TRBV18	TRBJ2-3	TRBD1	NA	CASSSPDRLSTDTQYF	TGTGCCAGCTCATCCCCGGACAGGTTGTCCACAGATACGCAGTATTTT
TRBV3-1/TRBV3-2	TRBJ1-6	TRBD1	NA	CASRPMTGDSPLHF	TGTGCCAGCAGGCCGATGACAGGGGATTCACCCCTCCACTTT
TRBV24-1	TRBJ1-5	NA	NA	CATRRLSPQHF	TGTGCCACCCGCCGACTGTCGCCCCAGCATTTT
TRBV5-1	TRBJ2-3	NA	NA	CASRRQPSTDTQYF	TGCGCCAGCAGGAGACAGCCTAGCACAGATACGCAGTATTTT
TRBV7-2	TRBJ1-5	NA	once	CATGGFSNQPQHF	TGTGCCACCGGGGGGTTTAGCAATCAGCCCCAGCATTTT
TRBV5-8	TRBJ2-1	NA	NA	CASPRSRYNEQFF	TGTGCTTCCCCACGGAGCCGCTACAATGAGCAGTTCTTC
TRBV10-3	TRBJ2-3	TRBD1	NA	CAISATGTGSTDTQYF	TGTGCCATCAGTGCAACCGGGACAGGGAGCACAGATACGCAGTATTTT
TRBV27	TRBJ2-1	NA	NA	CASSPGDSYNEQFF	TGTGCCAGCAGCCCAGGGGACTCCTACAATGAGCAGTTCTTC
TRBV19	TRBJ1-1	NA	once	CASSIGRVGNTEAFF	TGTGCCAGTAGTATTGGGAGGGTGGGGAACACTGAAGCTTTCTTT
TRBV7-6	TRBJ2-7	NA	NA	CASSLDQGPYEQYF	TGTGCCAGCAGCTTAGACCAGGGCCCCTACGAGCAGTACTTC